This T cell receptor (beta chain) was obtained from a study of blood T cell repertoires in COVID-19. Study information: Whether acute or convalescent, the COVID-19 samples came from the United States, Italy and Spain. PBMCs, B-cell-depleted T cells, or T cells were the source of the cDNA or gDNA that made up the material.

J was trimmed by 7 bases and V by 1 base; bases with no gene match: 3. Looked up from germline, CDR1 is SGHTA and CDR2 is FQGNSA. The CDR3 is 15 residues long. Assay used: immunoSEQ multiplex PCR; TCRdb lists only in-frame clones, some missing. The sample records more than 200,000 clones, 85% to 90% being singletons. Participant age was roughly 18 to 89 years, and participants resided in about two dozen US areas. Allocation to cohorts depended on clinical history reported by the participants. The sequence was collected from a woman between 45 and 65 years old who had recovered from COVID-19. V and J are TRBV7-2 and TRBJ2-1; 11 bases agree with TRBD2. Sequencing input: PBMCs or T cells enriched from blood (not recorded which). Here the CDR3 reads CASSLGGTSGNEQFF. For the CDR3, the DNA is TGTGCCAGCAGCTTAGGTGGGACTAGCGGTAATGAGCAGTTCTTC.